This TCR beta chain was sequenced for a study of T cell responses to AZD1222 COVID-19 vaccine. The germline V and J ends were trimmed by 7 bases and 6 bases, with 15 bases remaining between them. The length of the CDR3 is 13 residues. Germline CDR1 and CDR2: LGHDT and YNNKEL (reference sequence). Comments on this clone: The antigen remains undetermined.

Study results and caveats: Spike-specific TCR breadth rose after two AZD1222 doses, and depth rose as well.

Produced via immunoSEQ multiplex PCR; TCRdb's table is partial and in-frame only. The data contain some 130,000 clones, roughly 89% of them seen just once; the ten biggest clones take up roughly 6.3%. This sequence originates from an adult in good health. The source was peripheral blood, collected on day 0 of AZD1222 vaccination. The V and J genes are TRBV3-1 (or the pseudogene TRBV3-2) and TRBJ1-2, with unresolved D. In DNA form, the CDR3 reads TGTGCCAGCACCCACCGGGGTGGGCATGGCTACACCTTC. Residues: CASTHRGGHGYTF.